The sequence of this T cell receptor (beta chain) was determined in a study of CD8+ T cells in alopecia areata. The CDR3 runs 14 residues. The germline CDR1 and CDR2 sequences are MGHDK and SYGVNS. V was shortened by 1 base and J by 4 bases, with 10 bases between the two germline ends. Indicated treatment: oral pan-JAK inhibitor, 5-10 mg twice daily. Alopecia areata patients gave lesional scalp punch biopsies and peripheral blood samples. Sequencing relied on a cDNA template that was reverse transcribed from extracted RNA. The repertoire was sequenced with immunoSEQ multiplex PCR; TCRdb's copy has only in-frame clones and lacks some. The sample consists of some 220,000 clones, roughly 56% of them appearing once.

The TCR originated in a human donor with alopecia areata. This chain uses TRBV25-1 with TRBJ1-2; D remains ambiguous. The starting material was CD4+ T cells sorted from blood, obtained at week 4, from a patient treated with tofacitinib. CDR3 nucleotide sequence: TGTGCCAGCAGTGAATTAGGAACGTCCTATGGCTACACCTTC. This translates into CASSELGTSYGYTF.